The 14 T cell receptor beta chains below come from one sample, sequenced in a study of multiple sclerosis patients with progressive multifocal leukoencephalopathy. As to time point: time of PML onset. Some clones are missing from TCRdb's copy, which holds only in-frame ones; the method was immunoSEQ multiplex PCR. Of about 31,000 clones detected, 80% to 90% appear once; the ten largest clones hold under 6%. This specimen was PBMCs, taken from a patient treated with natalizumab. All receptors derive from a woman aged 40 to 49 with progressive multifocal leukoencephalopathy.

The chain carries TRBV28 and TRBJ1-2; the match to TRBD1 covers 9 bases. This CDR3 has 14 residues. Trimming removed 6 bases from V and 4 bases from J; junction bases left unmatched: 6. Per germline, CDR1 MDHEN and CDR2 SYDVKM. The CDR3 protein is CASRGQGKGYGYTF. CDR3 nucleotides: TGTGCCAGCAGGGGACAGGGTAAAGGCTATGGCTACACCTTC.

The chain recombines TRBV19 with TRBJ1-5; D unclear. Trimming pared 5 bases from V and 0 bases from J, leaving 14 bases between. The CDR3 runs to 16 residues. CDR1 is LNHDA and CDR2 is SQIVND in the germline V gene (reference sequence). The CDR3 region is CASSLGSINSNQPQHF. DNA for the CDR3: TGTGCCAGTAGTCTAGGCAGCATAAATAGCAATCAGCCCCAGCATTTT.

The genes are TRBV4-2 and TRBJ1-5; TRBD1 matches 8 bases. Germline V gives CDR1 LGHNA, CDR2 YNFKEQ. The V gene end was trimmed by 2 bases and the J gene end by 2 bases; junction bases not matched to a gene: 5. This CDR3 contains 16 residues. CDR3 in amino acids: CASSQTTGGGNQPQHF. The CDR3 DNA reads as TGTGCCAGCAGCCAAACCACAGGGGGGGGCAATCAGCCCCAGCATTTT.

The V and J genes are TRBV2 and TRBJ2-5, with 7 bases identical to TRBD1. This CDR3 has 15 amino acids. V trimming: 5 bases; J trimming: 2 bases; junction bases outside the gene matches: 8. Germline CDR1 reads SNHLY; CDR2 reads FYNNEI. As DNA, the CDR3 is TGTGCCAGCAGTCGACAGGGTAATCTACAAGAGACCCAGTACTTC. Translation gives CASSRQGNLQETQYF.

This clone appeared a single time. This sequence joins TRBV5-1 and TRBJ2-1, with TRBD2 matching over 11 bases. V shed 4 bases and J 6 bases; nucleotides not matched to a gene: 6. This CDR3 spans 15 amino acids. Germline-derived CDR1 and CDR2 are SGHRS and YFSETQ. CDR3 amino acids: CASSVSGREGNEQFF. For the CDR3, the DNA is TGCGCCAGCAGCGTTAGCGGGAGGGAGGGCAATGAGCAGTTCTTC.

This rearrangement joins TRBV4-1 to TRBJ2-4; TRBD1 might be the D (6 bases). The CDR3 consists of 16 residues. Trimming cost V 0 bases and J 2 bases, with 11 bases left between them. In germline, CDR1 is MGHRA, CDR2 YSYEKL. The CDR3 sequence: CASSQEIRGSKNIQYF. The CDR3 DNA sequence: TGCGCCAGCAGCCAAGAAATCAGGGGCTCCAAAAACATTCAGTACTTC.

V and J are TRBV4-2 and TRBJ1-5; D might be TRBD1 (5 bases). The germline V and J ends were trimmed by 2 bases and 4 bases, with 15 bases remaining between them. The V gene's germline CDR1 is LGHNA and CDR2 YNFKEQ. The length of the CDR3 is 16 residues. The CDR3 loop is CASSQRGQGGNQPQHF. CDR3 sequence (DNA): TGTGCCAGCAGCCAACGAGGGCAGGGTGGAAATCAGCCCCAGCATTTT.

The rearrangement joins TRBV5-1 to TRBJ1-1; D perhaps matches TRBD1 (5 bases). Germline V lookup: CDR1 SGHRS, CDR2 YFSETQ. V gave up 0 bases and J gave up 6 bases, with 9 bases separating them. The CDR3 has 13 residues. CDR3 sequence reads: CASSLEAGAEAFF. The CDR3 nucleotides read TGCGCCAGCAGCTTGGAGGCGGGGGCTGAAGCTTTCTTT.

This rearrangement joins TRBV4-3 to TRBJ1-1, with 8 nucleotides matching TRBD1. Trimming at V came to 4 bases and at J to 5 bases, leaving 3 bases not matched to a gene. The CDR3 totals 13 residues. Per germline, CDR1 LGHNA and CDR2 YSLEER. The CDR3 here is CASSPRTGTEAFF. CDR3 DNA sequence: TGCGCCAGCAGCCCCCGGACAGGGACTGAAGCTTTCTTT.

The genes are TRBV7-2 and TRBJ1-6; unclear D gene. Germline V gene lookup returns CDR1 SGHTA and CDR2 FQGNSA. The length of the CDR3 is 13 residues. Trimming stripped 4 bases from V and 14 bases from J, with 15 bases between. CDR3 in DNA: TGTGCCAGCAGCTACTATAGGGAGATATCCCTCCACTTT. It is translated as CASSYYREISLHF.

The chain couples TRBV27 to TRBJ2-7; 8 bases are shared with TRBD1. The CDR3 covers 16 residues. Germline values: CDR1 MNHEY, CDR2 SMNVEV (reference sequence). Trimming took 4 bases from V and 3 from J; bases not matched to a gene: 11. The CDR3 bases are TGTGCCAGCAGTTCCCTCGGGACAGGAGGAAGCTACGAGCAGTACTTC. Its translation is CASSSLGTGGSYEQYF.

This rearrangement joins TRBV4-3 to TRBJ2-2; D uncertain. Germline loops: CDR1 LGHNA, CDR2 YSLEER. The CDR3 totals 15 residues. Trimming took off 0 bases at V and 0 bases at J, with 5 bases between the two ends. This chain's CDR3 is CASSQEQTNTGELFF. DNA for the CDR3: TGCGCCAGCAGCCAAGAACAGACGAACACCGGGGAGCTGTTTTTT.

The chain combines TRBV4-1 with TRBJ2-7; D may be TRBD2 (5 bases). The CDR3 loop spans 14 amino acids. V was shortened by 1 base and J by 0 bases, with 7 bases between the two germline ends. Germline V gene lookup returns CDR1 MGHRA and CDR2 YSYEKL. CDR3 nucleotide sequence: TGCGCCAGCAGCCAAGTGGGGAGCTCCTACGAGCAGTACTTC. It codes for CASSQVGSSYEQYF.

The genes are TRBV18 and TRBJ2-3; D is perhaps TRBD2 (5 bases). The V end lost 4 bases, the J end lost 0 bases, and 8 bases lay between the germline ends. This CDR3 is 14 amino acids long. Germline V gene lookup returns CDR1 KGHSH and CDR2 LQKENI. The CDR3 reads CASSQDYSTDTQYF. Written as DNA, the CDR3 is TGTGCCAGCTCACAAGACTATAGCACAGATACGCAGTATTTT.